The T cell receptor (beta chain) described here comes from a study of T-cell memory formation after mild COVID-19. The study's findings and limits: For contracting clones, CD4+ ones sat mainly in CM and EM, CD8+ in EMRA. The second-wave clones peaking on day 37 were not confirmed as SARS-CoV-2-specific.

This clonotype was recorded at least ten times. What it binds is unknown. The CDR3 loop spans 19 amino acids. J was trimmed by 0 bases and V by 6 bases; bases with no gene match: 12. Amplification by 5'RACE using constant-segment primers produced TCR alpha and TCR beta cDNA libraries that carried sample barcodes and UMIs. Using its own MiXCR run on the 5' RACE reads, TCRdb lists one record per CDR3 protein. The data hold roughly 300,000 distinct CDR3 sequences, with around 15% observed a single time. J is TRBJ2-1 and V is TRBV12-3 or TRBV12-4; 12 bases agree with TRBD2. The TCR comes from a man aged 18 to 30 who had mild COVID-19 (a few samples of this study predate the infection). Cell type and time point are not known. Sequencing was performed on PBMCs or a T cell subset sorted from them (not recorded which). CDR3 region: CASRSLWLAGGSSYNEQFF. The CDR3 DNA is TGTGCCAGCAGGTCCCTTTGGCTAGCGGGGGGGAGCTCCTACAATGAGCAGTTCTTC.